The clone carrying this T cell receptor (beta chain) was observed a few times. With V trimmed by 1 base and J by 1 base, 0 bases remained unmatched. The CDR3 covers 15 residues. Germline CDR1 reads SGHRS; CDR2 reads YFSETQ. Sequencing relied on immunoSEQ assay v3.0, run at survey level. Assay used: immunoSEQ multiplex PCR; TCRdb lists only in-frame clones, some missing. This sample carries approximately 31,000 clones, more than 60% of them seen once, and the ten largest clones take roughly 8.2%. The data stem from a study of long-term antiretroviral therapy in people with HIV. This sequence originates from a woman aged 45-65 years with HIV. The specimen was unsorted PBMCs, collected 3.1 years after starting antiretroviral therapy. The rearrangement joins TRBV5-1 to TRBJ2-2, with 8 positions matching TRBD2. In DNA form, the CDR3 reads TGCGCCAGCAGCTTGACTAGCGGGAACACCGGGGAGCTGTTTTTT. Residues: CASSLTSGNTGELFF. Variable domain in full (rest from reference TRBV5-1 and TRBJ2-2): KAGVTQTPRYLIKTRGQQVTLSCSPISGHRSVSWYQQTPGQGLQFLFEYFSETQRNKGNFPGRFSGRQFSNSRSEMNVSTLELGDSALYLCASSLTSGNTGELFFGEGSRLTVL.